This is a list of T cell receptor beta chains from one sample in a study of blood T cell repertoires in COVID-19. Only in-frame clones appear in the TCRdb table, and some are missing; sequencing was by immunoSEQ multiplex PCR. The table has about 200,000 clones, around 90% seen once; the top ten hold approximately 8.2%. Sequencing was done on a sample of PBMCs or T cells enriched from blood (not recorded which). Receptor source: a woman between 18 and 30 years old who had recovered from COVID-19. CDR3s include the opening cysteine and the closing phenylalanine or tryptophan. D genes are given only for firm matches. Rows give clone size only sometimes, using once, few, many, or a class for an expanded clone.

TGTGCCAGTAGTATTGGCCAGGGGGTTCAAGAGACCCAGTACTTC | CASSIGQGVQETQYF | TRBD1 | TRBV19 | - | TRBJ2-5
TGCACCAGCAGCCCCTTCAGGGGGACCCTACTGAACACTGAAGCTTTCTTT | CTSSPFRGTLLNTEAFF | - | TRBV1 | - | TRBJ1-1
TGTGCCGTAGGCAGGGGTTACAATGAGCAGTTCTTC | CAVGRGYNEQFF | - | TRBV19 | - | TRBJ2-1
TGTGCCAGCAGTCGGACAGTCCCTAACACTGAAGCTTTCTTT | CASSRTVPNTEAFF | - | TRBV2 | - | TRBJ1-1
TGTGCCAGCACCTACTGGGGGGGGGCTTCTGAAGCTTTCTTT | CASTYWGGASEAFF | - | TRBV6-5 | once | TRBJ1-1
TGTGCCAGCAGCTTGGGGGGTTCGAGCGGGGTAAAAGAGACCCAGTACTTC | CASSLGGSSGVKETQYF | TRBD2 | TRBV5-8 | - | TRBJ2-5
TGTGCCTGGACCCGGCGGGGGTCTAACTATGGCTACACCTTC | CAWTRRGSNYGYTF | - | TRBV30 | - | TRBJ1-2
TGTGCCAGCAGCTTAGATTACGGGACCTACGAGCAGTACTTC | CASSLDYGTYEQYF | - | TRBV11-2 | - | TRBJ2-7
TGTGCCAGTAGTTTCTCCCGGGACAGGAATTCACCCCTCCACTTT | CASSFSRDRNSPLHF | TRBD1 | TRBV19 | - | TRBJ1-6
TGTGCCAGCTCTCAGCGCACTGAAGCTTTCTTT | CASSQRTEAFF | - | TRBV12-3/TRBV12-4 | - | TRBJ1-1
TGCGCCAGCAGACCCAGGGGGCAGAGCACAGATACGCAGTATTTT | CASRPRGQSTDTQYF | TRBD1 | TRBV5-1 | - | TRBJ2-3
TGTGCCAGCTCCGACGGGGCCTACAGGGCTGAGGATTCACCCCTCCACTTT | CASSDGAYRAEDSPLHF | - | TRBV18 | - | TRBJ1-6
TGTGCCAGCAGCTTCGGGGGGGGCCAGGGCGATGAGCAGTTCTTC | CASSFGGGQGDEQFF | TRBD2 | TRBV7-8 | - | TRBJ2-1
TGTGCCAGCAGTAAACAGGTGAAAGAGACCCAGTACTTC | CASSKQVKETQYF | - | TRBV28 | - | TRBJ2-5
TGTGCCACCAGGGGGCTGATAAACACCGGGGAGCTGTTTTTT | CATRGLINTGELFF | TRBD1 | TRBV10-3 | - | TRBJ2-2
TGTGCCAGCAGTAAGGACAGGGGCTACGAGCAGTACTTC | CASSKDRGYEQYF | TRBD1 | TRBV25-1 | - | TRBJ2-7
TGTGCCAGCAGTTACAATAAATACGAGCAGTACTTC | CASSYNKYEQYF | - | TRBV6-5 | once | TRBJ2-7
TGTGCCAGCATGAGGACAGGGGGGAATCATGGCTACACCTTC | CASMRTGGNHGYTF | TRBD1 | TRBV27 | - | TRBJ1-2
TGTGCCAGCAGCTTCCGAACCGGGACGCTGGGGAGGGATACGCAGTATTTT | CASSFRTGTLGRDTQYF | - | TRBV5-5 | - | TRBJ2-3
TGTGCCAGCAGCCAAGATGCCGGGGGGCAGTACTATGGCTACACCTTC | CASSQDAGGQYYGYTF | - | TRBV3-1/TRBV3-2 | - | TRBJ1-2
TGCGCCAGCAGCCCGGGACAGGAAAATTCACCCCTCCACTTT | CASSPGQENSPLHF | TRBD1 | TRBV5-1 | - | TRBJ1-6
TGCGCCAGCAGCCCGGGACAGGGGGGTTGGGACGAGCAGTACTTC | CASSPGQGGWDEQYF | TRBD1 | TRBV4-1 | - | TRBJ2-7
TGTGCCAGCAGTTACGCGTTAGGAGGGACCTACGAGCAGTACTTC | CASSYALGGTYEQYF | - | TRBV6-5 | - | TRBJ2-7
TGTGCCAGCATCAGAGCAGGGGCCTTGGGGGAAAAACTGTTTTTT | CASIRAGALGEKLFF | - | TRBV6-5 | - | TRBJ1-4
TGTGCCAGCAGCCTGGGAGGTAACTATGGCTACACCTTC | CASSLGGNYGYTF | - | TRBV5-4 | - | TRBJ1-2
TGTGCCAGCAGCCCAAGACAGGGGCCTAACTATGGCTACACCTTC | CASSPRQGPNYGYTF | TRBD1 | TRBV6-5 | - | TRBJ1-2
TGTGCCAGCAGTTTATACGGGGAGGGAGGACAAGAGACCCAGTACTTC | CASSLYGEGGQETQYF | TRBD2 | TRBV27 | - | TRBJ2-5